This is a list of T cell receptor beta chains from one sample in a study of blood T cells in healthy people across ages. TCRdb reprocessed the 5' RACE reads via MiXCR and lists one record per CDR3 protein. This sample has more than 900,000 distinct CDR3 sequences, with under 35% found just once. The same sample was also used in a study of T cells of mothers and their children.

The sequenced sample was blood. The receptors stem from a woman aged 40 to 50 in good health. The CDR3 runs from the conserved cysteine through the conserved F or W. D genes are given only for firm matches. Clone size appears in some rows only: once, few, many, or a class for an expanded clone.

CDR3aa: CASSPSLAGYHEQYF
CDR3nt: TGTGCCAGCAGCCCTTCCCTGGCAGGGTACCACGAGCAGTACTTC
abundance: few
v_gene: TRBV3-1
j_gene: TRBJ2-7
len: 15
d_gene: NA

CDR3aa: CASSPGPNREPYEQYF
CDR3nt: TGCGCCAGCAGCCCGGGCCCCAACAGGGAGCCCTACGAGCAGTACTTC
abundance: NA
v_gene: TRBV5-1
j_gene: TRBJ2-7
len: 16
d_gene: NA

CDR3aa: CAWSAQGAGEQYF
CDR3nt: TGTGCCTGGAGTGCACAGGGGGCGGGGGAGCAGTACTTC
abundance: many
v_gene: TRBV30
j_gene: TRBJ2-7
len: 13
d_gene: TRBD1

CDR3aa: CASSSPRQASGTQYF
CDR3nt: TGTGCCAGCAGCTCGCCCCGACAGGCTTCAGGGACCCAGTACTTC
abundance: many
v_gene: TRBV7-9
j_gene: TRBJ2-5
len: 15
d_gene: NA

CDR3aa: CASSQEQGRFYGYTF
CDR3nt: TGTGCCAGCAGCCAAGAGCAGGGAAGGTTCTATGGCTACACCTTC
abundance: NA
v_gene: TRBV3-1
j_gene: TRBJ1-2
len: 15
d_gene: NA

CDR3aa: CASSSLPQNTEAFF
CDR3nt: TGTGCCAGCAGTTCTCTACCTCAGAACACTGAAGCTTTCTTT
abundance: NA
v_gene: TRBV27
j_gene: TRBJ1-1
len: 14
d_gene: NA

CDR3aa: CSAWERTPGEQFF
CDR3nt: TGCAGTGCCTGGGAGCGCACGCCAGGGGAACAGTTCTTC
abundance: NA
v_gene: TRBV20-1
j_gene: TRBJ2-1
len: 13
d_gene: NA

CDR3aa: CASSFNIVGRREQETQYF
CDR3nt: TGTGCCAGCAGTTTTAATATAGTTGGGCGCAGAGAGCAAGAGACCCAGTACTTC
abundance: NA
v_gene: TRBV28
j_gene: TRBJ2-5
len: 18
d_gene: NA

CDR3aa: CASSPGTGSFYGQFF
CDR3nt: TGCGCCAGCAGCCCCGGGACAGGGAGCTTCTATGGGCAGTTCTTC
abundance: NA
v_gene: TRBV5-1
j_gene: TRBJ2-1
len: 15
d_gene: TRBD1

CDR3aa: CAWMWGTVDTQYF
CDR3nt: TGTGCCTGGATGTGGGGGACCGTAGATACGCAGTATTTT
abundance: NA
v_gene: TRBV30
j_gene: TRBJ2-3
len: 13
d_gene: NA

CDR3aa: CASSPGGAGGYTF
CDR3nt: TGTGCCAGCAGCCCAGGGGGCGCCGGGGGCTACACCTTC
abundance: many
v_gene: TRBV6-1
j_gene: TRBJ1-2
len: 13
d_gene: TRBD1

CDR3aa: CASSHTGSGPCAEAFF
CDR3nt: TGTGCCAGCAGCCACACCGGTTCCGGGCCTTGCGCTGAAGCTTTCTTT
abundance: NA
v_gene: TRBV7-6
j_gene: TRBJ1-1
len: 16
d_gene: NA

CDR3aa: CSVVTGNYGYTF
CDR3nt: TGCAGCGTTGTTACGGGAAACTATGGCTACACCTTC
abundance: few
v_gene: TRBV29-1
j_gene: TRBJ1-2
len: 12
d_gene: NA

CDR3aa: CASSVTGFGELFF
CDR3nt: TGTGCCAGCAGCGTTACAGGGTTCGGGGAGCTGTTTTTT
abundance: few
v_gene: TRBV9
j_gene: TRBJ2-2
len: 13
d_gene: NA

CDR3aa: CAISTGGSDQPQHF
CDR3nt: TGTGCCATCAGTACAGGGGGCTCGGATCAGCCCCAGCATTTT
abundance: many
v_gene: TRBV10-3
j_gene: TRBJ1-5
len: 14
d_gene: TRBD1

CDR3aa: CASRLAGVSYEQYF
CDR3nt: TGTGCCAGCAGACTAGCGGGGGTCTCCTACGAGCAGTACTTC
abundance: few
v_gene: TRBV27
j_gene: TRBJ2-7
len: 14
d_gene: TRBD2

CDR3aa: CSVEKDLTYGYTF
CDR3nt: TGCAGCGTTGAAAAGGACCTCACCTATGGCTACACCTTC
abundance: many
v_gene: TRBV29-1
j_gene: TRBJ1-2
len: 13
d_gene: NA

CDR3aa: CASSLGEVRLRDSPLHF
CDR3nt: TGTGCCAGCAGCTTAGGGGAGGTACGCCTCCGGGATTCACCCCTCCACTTT
abundance: few
v_gene: TRBV7-2
j_gene: TRBJ1-6
len: 17
d_gene: NA

CDR3aa: CASSVGPTGGNQPQHF
CDR3nt: TGTGCCAGCAGCGTAGGGCCGACAGGGGGAAATCAGCCCCAGCATTTT
abundance: many
v_gene: TRBV9
j_gene: TRBJ1-5
len: 16
d_gene: TRBD1

CDR3aa: CASSPPLLVANTEAFF
CDR3nt: TGTGCCAGCAGCCCCCCCCTTTTGGTAGCGAACACTGAAGCTTTCTTT
abundance: NA
v_gene: TRBV9
j_gene: TRBJ1-1
len: 16
d_gene: NA

CDR3aa: CASSFLGQRGEKLFF
CDR3nt: TGTGCCAGCAGTTTCTTAGGGCAGAGGGGTGAAAAACTGTTTTTT
abundance: NA
v_gene: TRBV28
j_gene: TRBJ1-4
len: 15
d_gene: NA

CDR3aa: CASSFSRTGRDEQFF
CDR3nt: TGTGCCAGCAGCTTCTCAAGGACAGGCCGCGATGAGCAGTTCTTC
abundance: NA
v_gene: TRBV7-2
j_gene: TRBJ2-1
len: 15
d_gene: TRBD1

CDR3aa: CASSSRGFNEKLFF
CDR3nt: TGTGCCAGCAGTTCCAGGGGGTTTAATGAAAAACTGTTTTTT
abundance: NA
v_gene: TRBV12-3/TRBV12-4
j_gene: TRBJ1-4
len: 14
d_gene: TRBD1

CDR3aa: CSASLLAGGSGEQYF
CDR3nt: TGCAGTGCTAGTCTCCTGGCAGGGGGCTCGGGCGAGCAGTACTTC
abundance: few
v_gene: TRBV20-1
j_gene: TRBJ2-7
len: 15
d_gene: TRBD1

CDR3aa: CSVSYGAQETQYF
CDR3nt: TGCAGCGTATCTTATGGAGCCCAAGAGACCCAGTACTTC
abundance: many
v_gene: TRBV29-1
j_gene: TRBJ2-5
len: 13
d_gene: NA

CDR3aa: CASSPSEQETQYF
CDR3nt: TGTGCCAGCTCACCTTCGGAACAAGAGACCCAGTACTTC
abundance: NA
v_gene: TRBV18
j_gene: TRBJ2-5
len: 13
d_gene: NA

CDR3aa: CASSLSRARVAFF
CDR3nt: TGTGCCAGCAGTTTATCCCGGGCCCGGGTGGCTTTCTTT
abundance: few
v_gene: TRBV27
j_gene: TRBJ1-1
len: 13
d_gene: NA

CDR3aa: CASSLRGGPGDTEAFF
CDR3nt: TGTGCCAGCAGCTTAAGGGGGGGGCCAGGGGACACTGAAGCTTTCTTT
abundance: NA
v_gene: TRBV7-2
j_gene: TRBJ1-1
len: 16
d_gene: NA

CDR3aa: CSAPSGGTDTQYF
CDR3nt: TGCAGTGCTCCTAGCGGGGGCACCGATACGCAGTATTTT
abundance: NA
v_gene: TRBV20-1
j_gene: TRBJ2-3
len: 13
d_gene: TRBD2

CDR3aa: CASSQVVGRGGQYF
CDR3nt: TGCGCCAGCAGCCAAGTTGTCGGGCGGGGGGGCCAGTACTTC
abundance: NA
v_gene: TRBV4-1
j_gene: TRBJ2-5
len: 14
d_gene: TRBD2